These 23 T cell receptor beta chains were sequenced from one sample in a study of a mutant IDH1 vaccine in newly diagnosed glioma. Here immunoSEQ multiplex PCR was the method, and the copy in TCRdb shows in-frame clones only, minus some. Of tens of thousands of clones listed, around 81% are singletons. Specified time point: week 5, during vaccination. With topical imiquimod, each dose of the vaccine consisted of 300 ug of mutant IDH1 20-mer peptide. These receptors lack a known antigen. The material sequenced was PBMCs, taken from a glioma patient whose treatment included an IDH1 peptide vaccine. Receptors originate from a man in his thirties or forties with glioma.

This chain joins TRBV18 and TRBJ2-7; D may be TRBD1 (5 bases). Per germline, CDR1 KGHSH and CDR2 LQKENI. This CDR3 spans 13 amino acids. The V and J ends lost 6 bases and 7 bases respectively, with 16 bases between them. Written as DNA, the CDR3 is TGTGCCAGCTCGTTTAGACAGCTTACGGAGCAGTACTTC. Translated, it gives CASSFRQLTEQYF.

The chain joins TRBV5-6 to TRBJ1-5, with D tentatively TRBD1 (5 bases). The CDR3 is 14 residues long. CDR1 SGHDT and CDR2 YYEEEE come from the germline V gene. Trimming stripped 2 bases from V and 3 bases from J, with 9 bases between. CDR3 sequence (DNA): TGTGCCAGCAGCTTATGGGGGAACAATCAGCCCCAGCATTTT. This sequence encodes CASSLWGNNQPQHF.

This clone was seen a few times. The chain is built from TRBV9 and TRBJ1-1; D ambiguous. Germline V lookup: CDR1 SGDLS, CDR2 YYNGEE. The CDR3 runs to 15 residues. Trimming removed 4 bases from V and 1 base from J, with 14 bases in between. The CDR3 bases are TGTGCCAGCAGCCCCGCCCCCGTCAAGAACACTGAAGCTTTCTTT. Translation: CASSPAPVKNTEAFF.

The V call is TRBV6-1, the J call TRBJ2-6; D is unclear. CDR3 length: 15 amino acids. Germline-derived CDR1 and CDR2 are MNHNS and SASEGT. V lost 6 bases to trimming and J lost 0 bases, with 9 bases between them. The CDR3 loop reads CASRRGGSGANVLTF. In nucleotides, the CDR3 is TGTGCCAGCAGAAGAGGCGGCTCTGGGGCCAACGTCCTGACTTTC.

This rearrangement joins TRBV27 to TRBJ1-1; a possible D gene is TRBD1 (5 bases). Per germline, CDR1 MNHEY and CDR2 SMNVEV (reference sequence). The CDR3 is made up of 14 amino acids. The V and J ends lost 0 bases and 4 bases respectively, with 9 bases between them. CDR3 in amino acids: CASSLSSGPTEAFF. The CDR3 DNA follows: TGTGCCAGCAGTTTATCTTCGGGGCCCACTGAAGCTTTCTTT.

V and J are TRBV9 and TRBJ2-2; D is possibly TRBD1 (5 bases). The germline V gene encodes CDR1 SGDLS and CDR2 YYNGEE. V shed 4 bases and J shed 7 bases, with 11 bases lying between them. The CDR3 runs to 13 residues. The CDR3 DNA is TGTGCCAGCAGCCCCCCAGGGAACGGGGAGCTGTTTTTT. This translates into CASSPPGNGELFF.

CDR3: CASSEHRGTGELFF. Here the CDR3 DNA reads TGTGCCAGCAGTGAACACAGGGGCACCGGGGAGCTGTTTTTT. The V and J genes are TRBV2 and TRBJ2-2, with 7 bases that match TRBD1. Germline V gene lookup returns CDR1 SNHLY and CDR2 FYNNEI. The CDR3 contains 14 residues. V trimming: 2 bases; J trimming: 4 bases; junction bases outside the gene matches: 1.

The chain uses TRBV5-1 and TRBJ2-1, with 10 bases aligning to TRBD2. The germline V gene encodes CDR1 SGHRS and CDR2 YFSETQ. The length of the CDR3 is 14 residues. J gave up 9 bases and V 0 bases, and 3 bases lay outside the gene matches. CDR3 DNA sequence: TGCGCCAGCAGCTTGGGGCCTAGCGGGGGTGAGCAGTTCTTC. Its translation: CASSLGPSGGEQFF.

The chain uses TRBV6-1 and TRBJ1-1; D remains ambiguous. Trimming shortened V by 1 base and J by 3 bases, and 6 bases separated the two germline ends. CDR3 length: 13 amino acids. Germline V gene data show CDR1 as MNHNS and CDR2 as SASEGT. The CDR3 spells CASSEVMYTEAFF. CDR3 DNA: TGTGCCAGCAGTGAAGTCATGTACACTGAAGCTTTCTTT.

The chain carries TRBV21-1 and TRBJ1-5; TRBD1, the table's D call, lacks a check against the DNA. TRBV21-1 is a documented pseudogene. This CDR3 region has 14 residues. CDR3 in amino acids: CASSIRQHNQPQHF. The CDR3 DNA reads TGTGCCAGCAGCATAAGACAGCACAATCAGCCCCAGCATTTT.

The chain has TRBV7-9 and TRBJ1-2, with D perhaps TRBD1 (5 bases). V lost 5 bases and J 8 bases, leaving 24 bases between the germline ends. Germline V lookup: CDR1 SEHNR, CDR2 FQNEAQ (reference sequence). The CDR3 spans 16 residues. CDR3 loop: CASSPIRVLGTRGYTF. CDR3 sequence (DNA): TGTGCCAGCAGCCCTATTAGGGTCCTCGGGACTCGGGGCTACACCTTC.

The gene calls are TRBV15 and TRBJ1-1; D remains unclear. Trimming shortened V by 0 bases and J by 5 bases, and 4 bases separated the two germline ends. The CDR3 covers 12 residues. Germline V CDR1 and CDR2: LNHNV, YYDKDF (reference sequence). The CDR3 DNA sequence: TGTGCCACCAGCAGAGATGTGACTGAAGCTTTCTTT. Protein: CATSRDVTEAFF.

J is TRBJ2-3 and V is TRBV11-2; D not certain. The CDR3 totals 16 residues. The germline V gene has CDR1 SGHAT and CDR2 FQNNGV. Trimming stripped 2 bases from V and 0 bases from J, with 12 bases between. In DNA, the CDR3 is TGTGCCAGCAGCTTATTTGGGGAAACTAGCACAGATACGCAGTATTTT. The encoded protein is CASSLFGETSTDTQYF.

This clone was seen a few times. This chain links TRBV28 with TRBJ1-6, with D tentatively TRBD1 (6 bases). V shed 8 bases and J shed 9 bases, with 20 bases lying between them. CDR3 length: 15 residues. CDR1 and CDR2 from the germline V gene are MDHEN and SYDVKM. CDR3 sequence reads: CASRGGGVNGSPLHF. CDR3 coding DNA: TGTGCCAGCCGCGGAGGGGGGGTGAACGGTTCACCCCTCCACTTT.

The V gene is TRBV11-3, the J gene TRBJ2-2, with D possibly matching TRBD2 (5 bases). Per germline, CDR1 SGHNT and CDR2 YENEEA. There are 12 residues in the CDR3. The V end lost 8 bases, the J end lost 4 bases, and 8 bases lay between the germline ends. CDR3 nucleotides: TGTGCCAGCGAGGGTGGCACCGGGGAGCTGTTTTTT. This translates into CASEGGTGELFF.

This chain joins TRBV5-1 and TRBJ1-3; 9 bases match TRBD1. The CDR3 runs 17 residues. Per germline, CDR1 SGHRS and CDR2 YFSETQ. V shed 4 bases, J shed 3 bases, and the junction held 11 bases outside the gene matches. The CDR3 reads CASSPNEQGALGNTIYF. The CDR3, as DNA: TGCGCCAGCAGCCCGAATGAACAGGGGGCGCTTGGAAACACCATATATTTT.

This sequence joins TRBV4-1 and TRBJ2-7; 8 positions match TRBD2. This CDR3 region has 16 residues. The V gene end was trimmed by 0 bases and the J gene end by 0 bases; junction bases not matched to a gene: 4. Germline lookup yields CDR1 MGHRA and CDR2 YSYEKL. The CDR3 sequence: CASSQDGSGSSYEQYF. CDR3 DNA: TGCGCCAGCAGCCAAGATGGGAGCGGGAGCTCCTACGAGCAGTACTTC.

The chain has TRBV9 and TRBJ2-7; D might be TRBD1 (6 bases). Trimming removed 1 base at V and 0 bases at J, with 17 bases between. Germline V lookup: CDR1 SGDLS, CDR2 YYNGEE. The CDR3 has 17 residues. CDR3 bases: TGTGCCAGCAGCGTAAAACCTTCAGGGGAGAGCTCCTACGAGCAGTACTTC. Translated, it gives CASSVKPSGESSYEQYF.

J is TRBJ2-7 and V is TRBV2, with 10 nucleotides matching TRBD1. From germline, CDR1 is SNHLY and CDR2 FYNNEI. CDR3 length: 12 amino acids. The V and J ends lost 8 bases and 4 bases, in that order; junction bases with no gene match: 2. CDR3 protein: CASGTGVYEQYF. DNA of the CDR3: TGTGCCAGCGGGACAGGGGTTTACGAGCAGTACTTC.

V and J are TRBV5-5 and TRBJ2-2, with D perhaps assigned TRBD1 or TRBD2 (5 bases each). V lost 6 bases and J 3 bases, leaving 18 bases between the germline ends. The CDR3 totals 16 residues. The V gene's germline CDR1 is SGHKS and CDR2 YYEKEE (reference sequence). The DNA of the CDR3 is TGTGCCAGCACTCCGGGACCTCGGTGGGACACCGGGGAGCTGTTTTTT. Amino acid sequence: CASTPGPRWDTGELFF.

This clone has only one observation. V usage is TRBV6-1 and J usage is TRBJ2-1; D call uncertain. Germline lookup yields CDR1 MNHNS and CDR2 SASEGT. Trimming took 2 bases from V and 0 from J, leaving 11 bases between them. This CDR3 has 16 residues. The CDR3 loop reads CASSERSPSSYNEQFF. The CDR3 DNA follows: TGTGCCAGCAGTGAACGGAGCCCAAGCTCCTACAATGAGCAGTTCTTC.

The genes are TRBV29-1 and TRBJ2-7; tentative D call: TRBD2 (6 bases). This CDR3 is built from 13 residues. Trimming took off 4 bases at V and 5 bases at J, with 15 bases between the two ends. CDR1 is SQVTM, CDR2 ANQGSEA, per germline. CDR3 amino acids: CSVVPAGGNEQYF. The DNA for the CDR3 is TGCAGCGTTGTACCAGCCGGGGGAAACGAGCAGTACTTC.

The genes are TRBV2 and TRBJ1-6; no firm D call. CDR3 length: 14 amino acids. Between the trimmed V and J ends, which lost 6 bases and 7 bases, there was a span of 13 bases. The germline gives CDR1 SNHLY, CDR2 FYNNEI. CDR3 DNA sequence: TGTGCCAGCAGCCGGGCAGCCAGCAATTCACCCCTCCACTTT. Translating it yields CASSRAASNSPLHF.